Given below is one TCR beta chain in context. What it recognizes is unknown. The sample comes from a study of T cell responses to AZD1222 COVID-19 vaccine. Study overall: Doses given second, at about 4 or about 12 weeks, were pooled.

TCRdb's copy holds only in-frame clones and misses some; the assay was immunoSEQ multiplex PCR. The sample shows approximately 110,000 clones, around 87% of them seen only once. Per germline, CDR1 SGHDT and CDR2 YYEEEE. V lost 4 bases and J lost 7; bases outside the gene matches: 17. The CDR3 consists of 17 residues. General study points: Across the whole spike, CD4 TCRs peaked at regions 160-218 and 743-854. The donor group comprised mostly white British people and more females; the analysis possibly underestimated clonal diversity. As reported, nearly half of all spike-specific TCRs target variant regions that are unmutated.

The sample in question was peripheral blood, obtained on day 0 of AZD1222 vaccination. V usage is TRBV5-6 and J usage is TRBJ1-2; 9 bases are shared with TRBD1. This receptor was obtained from an adult in good health. The CDR3 DNA sequence: TGTGCCAGCAGCCTCCCAGGGACAGGGACCTCATCCATTGGCTACACCTTC. Encoded protein: CASSLPGTGTSSIGYTF.